This T cell receptor beta chain is drawn from a study of blood T cell repertoires in COVID-19. Looking at the study overall: COVID-19 samples collected from the United States, Italy and Spain covered acute and convalescent phases. Sources were T cells, B-cell-depleted T cells, or PBMCs; the material itself was cDNA or gDNA.

The germline V and J ends were trimmed by 4 bases and 1 base, with 7 bases remaining between them. CDR3 size: 13 residues. In germline, CDR1 is WSHSY, CDR2 SAAADI. Study processing details: Estimated nucleated cell counts came from reference gene primer amplification. Clones were read by immunoSEQ multiplex PCR, and TCRdb kept only the in-frame ones, dropping some. From that table come the V and J calls and clone size; the DNA was used to work out D and trimming. The data hold about 250,000 clones, with approximately 89% observed a single time. Enrollment of patients from Seattle took place during active infection, with longitudinal follow-up.

This rearrangement joins TRBV10-2 to TRBJ1-1; no clear D. Sequenced: peripheral blood. This TCR derives from a young woman with COVID-19, enrolled during active disease. The CDR3, as DNA: TGCGCCAGCAGTGGGCCAGGGAACACTGAAGCTTTCTTT. Translating it yields CASSGPGNTEAFF.